The 30 T cell receptor beta chains reported below all come from one sample, sequenced in a study of T cells in Graves' hyperthyroidism and ophthalmopathy. Amplified TCR beta CDR3 regions derived from RNA transcripts. The study used the HTBI primer set for a first-round RT-PCR of the TCR CDR3. TCRdb used MiXCR to reprocess the multiplex PCR reads, holding one entry per CDR3 protein. This table holds a few hundred thousand distinct CDR3 sequences, roughly 25% found once. The sequenced sample consisted of blood. These receptors were collected from a man in his fifties with Graves' hyperthyroidism.

V usage is TRBV28 and J usage is TRBJ2-7, with D perhaps TRBD2 (5 bases). CDR1 is MDHEN and CDR2 is SYDVKM in the germline V gene. V lost 3 bases to trimming and J lost 2 bases, with 11 bases between them. This CDR3 spans 14 amino acids. The CDR3 coding sequence is TGTGCCAGCAGTTTCCGGGGATTGACCTACGAGCAGTACTTC. This sequence encodes CASSFRGLTYEQYF.

A few counts support this clonotype. The chain couples TRBV29-1 to TRBJ1-2, with TRBD1 matching over 9 bases. Trimming at V came to 3 bases and at J to 4 bases, leaving 3 bases not matched to a gene. The CDR3 runs to 13 residues. Germline V gene data show CDR1 as SQVTM and CDR2 as ANQGSEA. The CDR3 spells CSVDGTGPYGYTF. For the CDR3, the DNA is TGCAGCGTTGACGGGACAGGGCCCTATGGCTACACCTTC.

This clonotype was counted many times. V and J are TRBV11-2 and TRBJ2-1; 11 positions agree with TRBD2. The V gene end was trimmed by 1 base and the J gene end by 5 bases; junction bases not matched to a gene: 4. The CDR3 totals 16 residues. Germline CDR1 SGHAT, CDR2 FQNNGV. The CDR3 spells CASSLGLAGYDNEQFF. CDR3 DNA sequence: TGTGCCAGCAGCTTAGGACTAGCGGGATACGACAATGAGCAGTTCTTC.

This clonotype was observed at least ten times. V usage is TRBV6-5 and J usage is TRBJ2-5; 8 positions match TRBD1. The length of the CDR3 is 15 residues. CDR1 MNHEY and CDR2 SVGAGI come from the germline V gene. Trimming took 2 bases from V and 5 from J; bases not matched to a gene: 7. CDR3 DNA sequence: TGTGCCAGCAGTTACGGGGCAGGGGGCCTGGAGACCCAGTACTTC. It encodes CASSYGAGGLETQYF.

The CDR3 reads CASSSAWDKQFF. The CDR3 DNA reads as TGTGCCAGCAGCTCCGCCTGGGACAAGCAGTTCTTC. The chain recombines TRBV13 with TRBJ2-1; maybe TRBD1 (6 bases). Trimming removed 4 bases from V and 11 bases from J, with 12 bases in between. This CDR3 has 12 residues. The germline V gene encodes CDR1 PRHDT and CDR2 FYEKMQ (reference sequence).

This clonotype was seen more than once but under ten times. The chain uses TRBV27 and TRBJ2-7; D is perhaps TRBD1 (6 bases). Trimming took off 9 bases at V and 2 bases at J, with 17 bases between the two ends. The length of the CDR3 is 14 residues. CDR1 MNHEY and CDR2 SMNVEV come from the germline V gene (reference sequence). Written as DNA, the CDR3 is TGTGCCAGATACCGACAGGTGCAACCCTACGAGCAGTACTTC. Translating it yields CARYRQVQPYEQYF.

The chain is built from TRBV9 and TRBJ2-1; 8 bases map to TRBD2. CDR1 and CDR2 from the germline V gene are SGDLS and YYNGEE. The CDR3 has 16 residues. V shed 1 base and J 6 bases; nucleotides not matched to a gene: 9. CDR3 sequence reads: CASSVRAGGDVNEQFF. In DNA form, the CDR3 reads TGTGCCAGCAGCGTAAGGGCGGGAGGAGACGTCAATGAGCAGTTCTTC.

This sequence joins TRBV27 and TRBJ1-4, with TRBD1 as a possible D gene (6 bases). The germline V and J ends were trimmed by 3 bases and 6 bases, with 11 bases remaining between them. Germline CDR1 MNHEY, CDR2 SMNVEV (reference sequence). The CDR3 covers 14 residues. The CDR3: CASSFGGGDEKLFF. For the CDR3, the DNA is TGTGCCAGCAGTTTCGGCGGGGGCGATGAAAAACTGTTTTTT.

The chain is built from TRBV28 and TRBJ1-2, with 9 bases aligning to TRBD1. The CDR3 runs 14 residues. Trimming cost V 6 bases and J 7 bases; bases outside gene matches: 9. Germline V CDR1 and CDR2: MDHEN, SYDVKM. CDR3 sequence (DNA): TGTGCCAGCAGGCCTAACAGGGGGCAAGGTGGCTACACCTTC. This sequence encodes CASRPNRGQGGYTF.

The CDR3 reads CASSYSGINSPLHF. The CDR3 DNA reads as TGTGCCAGCAGTTATTCAGGAATTAATTCACCCCTCCACTTT. The V call is TRBV6-9, the J call TRBJ1-6; D not resolved. Germline V lookup: CDR1 MNHGY, CDR2 SVAAGI. The length of the CDR3 is 14 residues. Trimming shortened V by 0 bases and J by 6 bases, and 6 bases separated the two germline ends.

This clonotype came up many times. The V call is TRBV3-1, the J call TRBJ1-1; D gene ambiguous. Germline-derived CDR1 and CDR2 are LGHDT and YNNKEL (reference sequence). V lost 4 bases, J lost 1 base, and 10 bases lay in between. The CDR3 runs 14 residues. DNA of the CDR3: TGTGCCAGCAGCCCCCTCGCGGCGAACACTGAAGCTTTCTTT. Its protein is CASSPLAANTEAFF.

The table lists this clonotype with a few counts. The chain joins TRBV6-6 to TRBJ2-7; 12 nucleotides align to TRBD1. Unmatched junction bases numbered 11, after V lost 1 base and J lost 4 bases. Germline lookup yields CDR1 MNHNY and CDR2 SVGAGI (reference sequence). This CDR3 spans 18 amino acids. CDR3 sequence: CASSYLGQGALLKYEQYF. The DNA of the CDR3 is TGTGCCAGCAGTTACTTGGGACAGGGGGCCTTGCTGAAATACGAGCAGTACTTC.

This clonotype was counted a few times. In DNA form, the CDR3 reads TGTGCCAGCAGTGGGGGACCAAGTGGCTACACCTTC. Translated, it gives CASSGGPSGYTF. The chain recombines TRBV2 with TRBJ1-2; D is perhaps TRBD1 (5 bases). From germline, CDR1 is SNHLY and CDR2 FYNNEI. V was clipped by 4 bases and J by 7 bases, with 10 bases between them. CDR3 size: 12 residues.

The rearrangement joins TRBV24-1 to TRBJ2-1; D may be TRBD2 (5 bases). Per the germline V gene, CDR1 is KGHDR and CDR2 is SFDVKD. Deletions cut 4 bases from V and 5 bases from J, with 11 bases between. The CDR3 has 14 residues. CDR3 in amino acids: CATSEPGSDNEQFF. In DNA form, the CDR3 reads TGTGCCACCAGTGAACCGGGAAGTGACAATGAGCAGTTCTTC.

The chain has TRBV11-3 and TRBJ2-3; 9 bases align to TRBD2. This CDR3 is 14 amino acids long. CDR1 and CDR2 from the germline V gene are SGHNT and YENEEA. V dropped 7 bases and J dropped 1; count of bases not matched to a gene: 3. The CDR3: CASTIAGGTDTQYF. CDR3 DNA sequence: TGTGCCAGCACTATAGCGGGGGGCACAGATACGCAGTATTTT.

Ten or more counts support this clonotype. The V gene is TRBV9, the J gene TRBJ2-2; possibly TRBD2 for D (5 bases). Trimming pared 3 bases from V and 0 bases from J, leaving 12 bases between. CDR1 is SGDLS and CDR2 is YYNGEE in the germline V gene. The CDR3 is 16 amino acids. The CDR3 DNA is TGTGCCAGCAGCGGTAAGACTATCGCGAACACCGGGGAGCTGTTTTTT. It encodes CASSGKTIANTGELFF.

The rearrangement joins TRBV4-1 to TRBJ2-7; maybe TRBD2 (6 bases). Trimming cost V 0 bases and J 4 bases, with 22 bases left between them. CDR1 MGHRA and CDR2 YSYEKL come from the germline V gene. This CDR3 comprises 18 residues. CDR3 DNA: TGCGCCAGCAGCCAAGAAGTTGGGCAGGGCGGGGCTCGTTACGAGCAGTACTTC. This translates into CASSQEVGQGGARYEQYF.

This clonotype was observed a few times. The J gene is TRBJ2-1, the V gene TRBV20-1; 10 nucleotides align to TRBD2. CDR3 length: 15 amino acids. Germline-derived CDR1 and CDR2 are DFQATT and SNEGSKA (reference sequence). With V trimmed by 0 bases and J by 10 bases, 9 bases remained unmatched. The CDR3 sequence: CSARDELAGDGEQFF. The CDR3 bases are TGCAGTGCTAGAGATGAGCTAGCGGGAGATGGGGAGCAGTTCTTC.

The chain employs TRBV5-4 and TRBJ1-1; TRBD1 matches at 9 bases. Per germline, CDR1 SGHNT and CDR2 YYREEE (reference sequence). J was trimmed by 4 bases and V by 2 bases; bases with no gene match: 6. The CDR3 has 15 residues. The CDR3, as DNA: TGTGCCAGCAGCTTCCGACAGGGGGAATCCACTGAAGCTTTCTTT. Its translation is CASSFRQGESTEAFF. The full variable domain, with the rest looked up from reference TRBV5-4 and TRBJ1-1, is ETGVTQSPTHLIKTRGQQVTLRCSSQSGHNTVSWYQQALGQGPQFIFQYYREEENGRGNFPPRFSGLQFPNYSSELNVNALELDDSALYLCASSFRQGESTEAFFGQGTRLTVV.

This clonotype was picked up a small number of times. The CDR3 here is CASSLGTSTEQFF. The CDR3 nucleotides are TGTGCCAGCAGTTTAGGGACTTCCACTGAGCAGTTCTTC. This chain uses TRBV12-3 or TRBV12-4 with TRBJ2-1, with D possibly TRBD2 on 5 matching bases. The V gene lost 1 base and the J gene lost 9 bases, with 10 bases spanning the gap. The CDR3 has 13 residues.

This clonotype was counted between two and nine times. The chain has TRBV6-1 and TRBJ1-1, with D uncertain. Germline V gives CDR1 MNHNS, CDR2 SASEGT. Trimming took off 6 bases at V and 2 bases at J, with 13 bases between the two ends. The CDR3 extends over 14 amino acids. Here the CDR3 reads CASRRSVSNTEAFF. The DNA for the CDR3 is TGTGCCAGCAGGCGGAGCGTTTCCAACACTGAAGCTTTCTTT.

This clonotype was seen ten or more times. The chain has TRBV12-3 or TRBV12-4 and TRBJ2-1; 12 nucleotides line up with TRBD1. This CDR3 spans 14 amino acids. Trimming cost V 9 bases and J 5 bases; bases outside gene matches: 5. In nucleotides, the CDR3 is TGTGCCAGTTTAGGGGACAGGGGGCACAATGAGCAGTTCTTC. Protein: CASLGDRGHNEQFF.

The sample holds a few counts of this clonotype. The V gene is TRBV28, the J gene TRBJ2-7; the D gene is possibly TRBD1 (5 bases). Trimming cost V 4 bases and J 3 bases, with 19 bases left between them. The CDR3 totals 16 residues. Germline V gene data show CDR1 as MDHEN and CDR2 as SYDVKM. This CDR3 reads CASSSRDSRDLYEQYF. For the CDR3, the DNA is TGTGCCAGCAGTTCCCGCGACAGCCGAGACCTCTACGAGCAGTACTTC.

J is TRBJ2-2 and V is TRBV29-1; possibly TRBD2 for D (6 bases). CDR1 and CDR2 (germline): SQVTM, ANQGSEA. Trimming took off 6 bases at V and 6 bases at J, with 14 bases between the two ends. The CDR3 contains 13 residues. The CDR3 loop is CSVDRGVAGELFF. The CDR3 nucleotides read TGCAGCGTCGACCGCGGGGTCGCCGGGGAGCTGTTTTTT.

This clonotype was detected a few times. The chain is built from TRBV6-6 and TRBJ1-3; D call uncertain. The CDR3 loop spans 15 amino acids. Germline V gene data show CDR1 as MNHNY and CDR2 as SVGAGI (reference sequence). V lost 2 bases to trimming and J lost 5 bases, with 13 bases between them. The CDR3 DNA follows: TGTGCCAGCAGTTACGATGCCACACGGCGAAACACCATATATTTT. Its protein is CASSYDATRRNTIYF.

In its sample, this clonotype was seen many times. The chain employs TRBV2 and TRBJ1-2, with 7 bases that match TRBD1. This CDR3 contains 13 residues. Germline CDR1 reads SNHLY; CDR2 reads FYNNEI. J lost 7 bases, V lost 3 bases, and 5 bases had no gene match. CDR3 protein: CASSEARGIGYTF. The CDR3 coding sequence is TGTGCCAGCAGTGAGGCCAGGGGGATTGGCTACACCTTC.

This chain connects TRBV6-2 or TRBV6-3 to TRBJ1-2, with D unresolved. The CDR3 is made up of 14 amino acids. Germline CDR1 and CDR2: MNHEY and SVGEGT. V was pared by 4 bases and J by 8 bases, with 17 bases between. In DNA form, the CDR3 reads TGTGCCAGCAGTTCACTGGGCAGAGGGAACGGCTACACCTTC. This codes for CASSSLGRGNGYTF.

The rearrangement links TRBV7-8 to TRBJ1-4; 9 positions match TRBD1. CDR3 length: 13 residues. CDR1 and CDR2 (germline): SGHVS, FQNEAQ. V gave up 5 bases and J gave up 8 bases; unmatched junction bases: 3. The CDR3 loop is CASSGGTGEKLFF. The CDR3 nucleotides read TGTGCCAGCAGCGGAGGGACAGGGGAAAAACTGTTTTTT.

This clonotype showed up many times. CDR3 in DNA: TGTGCTAGTGGTTTGGCTCATGGACAGGGAAGATACAATGAGCAGTTCTTC. This codes for CASGLAHGQGRYNEQFF. The chain couples TRBV12-5 to TRBJ2-1, with 8 bases identical to TRBD1. Trimming removed 1 base from V and 4 bases from J; junction bases left unmatched: 9. The CDR3 has 17 amino acids. Germline V gene lookup returns CDR1 LGHNT and CDR2 FRNRAP.

V gene TRBV2 combines with J gene TRBJ1-2; D may be TRBD1 (6 bases). This CDR3 comprises 12 residues. Between the trimmed V and J ends, which lost 2 bases and 6 bases, there was a span of 7 bases. Germline lookup yields CDR1 SNHLY and CDR2 FYNNEI. This chain's CDR3 is CASSERQDGYTF. CDR3 DNA: TGTGCCAGCAGTGAACGACAGGATGGCTACACCTTC.